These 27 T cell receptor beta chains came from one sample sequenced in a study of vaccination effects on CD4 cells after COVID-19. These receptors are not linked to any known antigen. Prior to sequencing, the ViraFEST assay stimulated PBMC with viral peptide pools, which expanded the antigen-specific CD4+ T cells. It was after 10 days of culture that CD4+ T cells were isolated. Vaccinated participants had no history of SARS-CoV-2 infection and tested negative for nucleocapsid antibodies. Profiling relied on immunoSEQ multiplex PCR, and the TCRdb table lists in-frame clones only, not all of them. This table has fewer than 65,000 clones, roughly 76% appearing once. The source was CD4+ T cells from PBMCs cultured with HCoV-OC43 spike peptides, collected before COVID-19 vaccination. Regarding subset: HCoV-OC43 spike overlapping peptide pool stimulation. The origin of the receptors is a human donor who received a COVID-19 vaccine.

In DNA form, the CDR3 reads TGTGCCAGCAGCCCTACTAGCGGGGGGGCTAACAATGAGCAGTTCTTC. It codes for CASSPTSGGANNEQFF. The chain uses TRBV3-1 (or the pseudogene TRBV3-2) and TRBJ2-1; TRBD2 aligns across 13 bases. The CDR3 has 16 residues. With V trimmed by 4 bases and J by 5 bases, 5 bases remained unmatched. Germline V gene lookup returns CDR1 LGHDT and CDR2 YNNKEL (reference sequence).

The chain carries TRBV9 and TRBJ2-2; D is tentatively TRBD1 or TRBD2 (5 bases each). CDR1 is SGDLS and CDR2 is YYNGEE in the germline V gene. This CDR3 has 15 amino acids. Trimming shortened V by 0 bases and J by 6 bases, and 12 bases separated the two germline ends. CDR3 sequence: CASSVVGGTPGELFF. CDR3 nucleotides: TGTGCCAGCAGCGTAGTTGGGGGTACGCCCGGGGAGCTGTTTTTT.

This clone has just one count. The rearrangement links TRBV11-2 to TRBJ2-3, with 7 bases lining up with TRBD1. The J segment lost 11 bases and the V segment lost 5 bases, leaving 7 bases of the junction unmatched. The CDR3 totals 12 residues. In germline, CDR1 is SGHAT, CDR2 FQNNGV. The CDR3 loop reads CASSPDRDWQYF. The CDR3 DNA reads TGTGCCAGCAGCCCCGACAGGGATTGGCAGTATTTT.

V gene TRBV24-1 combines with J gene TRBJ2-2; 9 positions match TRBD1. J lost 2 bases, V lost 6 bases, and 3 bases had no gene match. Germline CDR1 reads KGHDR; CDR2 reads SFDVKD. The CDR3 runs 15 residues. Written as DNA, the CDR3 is TGTGCCACCAGTCGGACAGGGGCAAACACCGGGGAGCTGTTTTTT. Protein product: CATSRTGANTGELFF.

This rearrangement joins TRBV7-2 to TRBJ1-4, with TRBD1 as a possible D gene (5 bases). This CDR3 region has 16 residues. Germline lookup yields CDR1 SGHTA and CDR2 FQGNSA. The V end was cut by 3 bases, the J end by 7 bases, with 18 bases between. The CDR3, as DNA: TGTGCCAGCAGCTTCTCCGCGGGGACGGGGGGTGAAAAACTGTTTTTT. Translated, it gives CASSFSAGTGGEKLFF.

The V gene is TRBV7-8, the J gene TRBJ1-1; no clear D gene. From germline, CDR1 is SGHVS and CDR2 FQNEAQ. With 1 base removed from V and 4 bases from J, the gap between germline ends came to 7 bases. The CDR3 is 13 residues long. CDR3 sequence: CASSLGTGTEAFF. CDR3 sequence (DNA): TGTGCCAGCAGCTTAGGTACGGGCACTGAAGCTTTCTTT.

This chain's CDR3 is CATTPLSGLGQGLSNQPQHF. The CDR3 DNA is TGTGCCACCACCCCCTTGAGTGGCCTGGGACAGGGACTTAGCAATCAGCCCCAGCATTTT. The V gene is TRBV15, the J gene TRBJ1-5; 9 bases match TRBD1. The CDR3 runs to 20 residues. V lost 7 bases and J lost 0; bases outside the gene matches: 19. Per germline, CDR1 LNHNV and CDR2 YYDKDF (reference sequence).

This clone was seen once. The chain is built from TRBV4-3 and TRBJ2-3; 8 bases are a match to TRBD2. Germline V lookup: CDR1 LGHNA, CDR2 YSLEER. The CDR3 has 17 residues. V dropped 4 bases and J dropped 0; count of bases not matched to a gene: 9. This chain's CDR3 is CASSLVIGGGSTDTQYF. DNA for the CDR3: TGCGCCAGCAGCCTCGTAATCGGGGGGGGAAGCACAGATACGCAGTATTTT.

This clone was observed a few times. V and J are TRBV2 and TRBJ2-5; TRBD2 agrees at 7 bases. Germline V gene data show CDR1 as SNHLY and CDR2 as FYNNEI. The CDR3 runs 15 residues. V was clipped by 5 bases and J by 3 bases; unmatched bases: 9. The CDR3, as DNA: TGTGCCAGCAGTCCCCAGGTGGGAGGGGAAGAGACCCAGTACTTC. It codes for CASSPQVGGEETQYF. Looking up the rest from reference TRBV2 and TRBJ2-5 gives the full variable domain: EPEVTQTPSHQVTQMGQEVILRCVPISNHLYFYWYRQILGQKVEFLVSFYNNEISEKSEIFDDQFSVERPDGSNFTLKIRSTKLEDSAMYFCASSPQVGGEETQYFGPGTRLLVL.

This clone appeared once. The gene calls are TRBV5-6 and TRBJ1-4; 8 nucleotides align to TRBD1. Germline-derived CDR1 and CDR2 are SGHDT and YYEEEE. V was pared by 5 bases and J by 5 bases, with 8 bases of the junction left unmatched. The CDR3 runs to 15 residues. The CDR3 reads CASSSGGTGNEKLFF. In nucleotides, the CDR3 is TGTGCCAGCAGTAGCGGCGGGACAGGAAATGAAAAACTGTTTTTT.

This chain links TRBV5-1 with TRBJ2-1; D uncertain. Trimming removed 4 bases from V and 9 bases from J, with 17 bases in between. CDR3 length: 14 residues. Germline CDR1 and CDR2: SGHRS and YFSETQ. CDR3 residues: CASSPRTPSVEQFF. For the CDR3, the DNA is TGCGCCAGCAGCCCCCGGACCCCCTCGGTTGAGCAGTTCTTC.

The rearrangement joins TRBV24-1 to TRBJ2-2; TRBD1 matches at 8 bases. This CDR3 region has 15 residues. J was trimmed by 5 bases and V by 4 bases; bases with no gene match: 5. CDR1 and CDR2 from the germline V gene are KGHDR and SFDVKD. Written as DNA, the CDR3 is TGTGCCACCAGTGAGCCCAGACAGGGGACCGGGGAGCTGTTTTTT. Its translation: CATSEPRQGTGELFF.

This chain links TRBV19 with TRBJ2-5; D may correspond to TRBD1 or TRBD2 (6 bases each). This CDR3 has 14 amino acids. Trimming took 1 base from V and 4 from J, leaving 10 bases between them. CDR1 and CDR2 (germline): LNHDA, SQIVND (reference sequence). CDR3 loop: CASSIVGGGETQYF. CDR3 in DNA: TGTGCCAGTAGTATAGTTGGAGGGGGAGAGACCCAGTACTTC.

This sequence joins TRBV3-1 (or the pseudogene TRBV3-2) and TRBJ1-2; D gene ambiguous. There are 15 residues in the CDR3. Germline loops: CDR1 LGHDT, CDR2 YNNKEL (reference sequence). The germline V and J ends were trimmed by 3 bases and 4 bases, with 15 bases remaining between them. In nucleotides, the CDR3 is TGTGCCAGCAGCCATGGCGGTCCGGGCACCTATGGCTACACCTTC. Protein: CASSHGGPGTYGYTF.

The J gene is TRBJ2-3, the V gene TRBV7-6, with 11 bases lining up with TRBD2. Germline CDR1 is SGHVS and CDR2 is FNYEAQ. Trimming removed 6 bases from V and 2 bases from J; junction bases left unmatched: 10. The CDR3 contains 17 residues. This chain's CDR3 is CASRARLAGLSTDTQYF. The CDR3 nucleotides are TGTGCCAGCAGGGCTAGACTAGCGGGGCTATCCACAGATACGCAGTATTTT.

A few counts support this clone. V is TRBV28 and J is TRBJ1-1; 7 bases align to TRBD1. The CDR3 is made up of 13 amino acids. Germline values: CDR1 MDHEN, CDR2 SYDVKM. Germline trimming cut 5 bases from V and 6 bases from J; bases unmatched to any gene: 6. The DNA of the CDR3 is TGTGCCAGCAGTGACAGGGTTCCCCCTGAAGCTTTCTTT. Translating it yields CASSDRVPPEAFF.

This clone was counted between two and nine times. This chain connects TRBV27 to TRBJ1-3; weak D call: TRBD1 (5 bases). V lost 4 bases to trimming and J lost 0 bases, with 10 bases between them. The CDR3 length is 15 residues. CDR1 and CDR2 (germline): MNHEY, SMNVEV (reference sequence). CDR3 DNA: TGTGCCAGCAGTTCGGGACTGCTCTCTGGAAACACCATATATTTT. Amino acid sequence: CASSSGLLSGNTIYF.

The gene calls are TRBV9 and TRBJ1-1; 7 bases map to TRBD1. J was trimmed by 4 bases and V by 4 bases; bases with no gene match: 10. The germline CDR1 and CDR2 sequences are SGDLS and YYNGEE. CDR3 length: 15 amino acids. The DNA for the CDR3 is TGTGCCAGCAGCATAAACAGCAGGGGGGCCACTGAAGCTTTCTTT. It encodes CASSINSRGATEAFF.

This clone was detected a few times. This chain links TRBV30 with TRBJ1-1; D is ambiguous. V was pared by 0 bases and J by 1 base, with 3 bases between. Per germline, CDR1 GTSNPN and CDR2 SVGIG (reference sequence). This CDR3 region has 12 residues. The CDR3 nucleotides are TGTGCCTGGAGTGTAACGAACACTGAAGCTTTCTTT. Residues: CAWSVTNTEAFF.

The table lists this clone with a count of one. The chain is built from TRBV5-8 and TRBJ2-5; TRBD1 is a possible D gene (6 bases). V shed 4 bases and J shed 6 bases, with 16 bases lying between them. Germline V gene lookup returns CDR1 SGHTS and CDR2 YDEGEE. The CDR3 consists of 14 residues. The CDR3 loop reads CASSLRTARQTQYF. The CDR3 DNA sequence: TGTGCCAGCAGCCTGAGGACAGCTCGTCAGACCCAGTACTTC. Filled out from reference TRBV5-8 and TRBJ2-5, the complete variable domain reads EAGVTQSPTHLIKTRGQQATLRCSPISGHTSVYWYQQALGLGLQFLLWYDEGEERNRGNFPPRFSGRQFPNYSSELNVNALELEDSALYLCASSLRTARQTQYFGPGTRLLVL.

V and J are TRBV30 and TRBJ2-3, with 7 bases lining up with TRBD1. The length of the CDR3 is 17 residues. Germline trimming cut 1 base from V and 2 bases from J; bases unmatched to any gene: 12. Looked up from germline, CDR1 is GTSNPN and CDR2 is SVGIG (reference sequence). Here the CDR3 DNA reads TGTGCCTGGAGTGCTACCCTCGGGCAGGGGGTCACAGATACGCAGTATTTT. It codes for CAWSATLGQGVTDTQYF.

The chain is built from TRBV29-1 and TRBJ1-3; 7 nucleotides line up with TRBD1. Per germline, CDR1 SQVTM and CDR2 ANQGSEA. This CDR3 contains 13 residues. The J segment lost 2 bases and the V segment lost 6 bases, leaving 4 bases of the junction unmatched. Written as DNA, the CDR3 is TGCAGCGTAGTCAGGGGGACTGGAAACACCATATATTTT. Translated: CSVVRGTGNTIYF.

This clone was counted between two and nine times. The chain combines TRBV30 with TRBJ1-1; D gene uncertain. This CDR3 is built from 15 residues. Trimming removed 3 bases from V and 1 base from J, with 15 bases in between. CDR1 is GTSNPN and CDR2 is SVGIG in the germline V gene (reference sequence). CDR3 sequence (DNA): TGTGCCTGGAGAGACCGTAGGACGGAGAACACTGAAGCTTTCTTT. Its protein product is CAWRDRRTENTEAFF.

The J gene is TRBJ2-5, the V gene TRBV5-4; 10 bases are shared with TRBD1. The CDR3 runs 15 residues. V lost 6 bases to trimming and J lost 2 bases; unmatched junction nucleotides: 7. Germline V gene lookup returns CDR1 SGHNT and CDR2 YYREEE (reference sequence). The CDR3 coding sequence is TGTGCCAGCACGATGGGACAGGGGCGACAAGAGACCCAGTACTTC. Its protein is CASTMGQGRQETQYF. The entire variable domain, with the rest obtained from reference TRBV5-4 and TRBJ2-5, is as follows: ETGVTQSPTHLIKTRGQQVTLRCSSQSGHNTVSWYQQALGQGPQFIFQYYREEENGRGNFPPRFSGLQFPNYSSELNVNALELDDSALYLCASTMGQGRQETQYFGPGTRLLVL.

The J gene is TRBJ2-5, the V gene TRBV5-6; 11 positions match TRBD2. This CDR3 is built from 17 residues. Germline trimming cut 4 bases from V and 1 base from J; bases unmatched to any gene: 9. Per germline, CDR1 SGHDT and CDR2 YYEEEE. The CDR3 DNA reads TGTGCCAGCAGCGACGTGGGTAGCGGGGGGGCCCAAGAGACCCAGTACTTC. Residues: CASSDVGSGGAQETQYF.

Here the CDR3 reads CASSMTGTGELFF. The CDR3 DNA sequence: TGTGCCAGTAGTATGACGGGCACCGGGGAGCTGTTTTTT. The chain couples TRBV19 to TRBJ2-2; D gene unclear. The CDR3 sequence is 13 residues long. Germline CDR1 is LNHDA and CDR2 is SQIVND (reference sequence). V was pared by 3 bases and J by 4 bases, with 6 bases between.

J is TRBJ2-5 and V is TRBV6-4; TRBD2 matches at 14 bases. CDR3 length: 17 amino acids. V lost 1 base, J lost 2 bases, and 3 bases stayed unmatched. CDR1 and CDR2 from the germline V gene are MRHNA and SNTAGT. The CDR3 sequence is CASSDLRLAGGQETQYF. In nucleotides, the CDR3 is TGTGCCAGCAGTGACTTACGACTAGCGGGGGGGCAAGAGACCCAGTACTTC.